The source of this T cell receptor (beta chain) is a study of cytomegalovirus exposure and HLA in healthy donors. Study context: Findings of an earlier analysis included under 140 million unique TCR beta sequences from roughly 190 million T cells. Caucasian-associated ancestry cluster membership applied to 75% to 85% of around 400 genotyped donors.

As concerns this clone: No antigen is known for it.

The CDR3 is made up of 15 amino acids. Germline V CDR1 and CDR2: SGHNT, YYREEE (reference sequence). V was cut by 0 bases and J by 1 base, with 9 bases left in between. PCR involved 60 Vbeta and 13 Jbeta primers. Generated by immunoSEQ multiplex PCR, the TCRdb table keeps only in-frame clones and is missing some. This table holds tens of thousands of clones, roughly 80% found once. Study conclusions and caveats: A likely sequencing artifact accounted for one observed cluster of highly shared sequence variants. CMV serostatus was the sole immune exposure information available.

The sample was PBMCs. The sequence was collected from a woman in her forties in good health and CMV-seropositive. The V call is TRBV5-4, the J call TRBJ2-3; possibly TRBD2 for D (5 bases). The CDR3 spells CASSLDLARTDTQYF. The CDR3 DNA follows: TGTGCCAGCAGCTTGGACCTAGCCCGCACAGATACGCAGTATTTT.